This entry lists 9 T cell receptor beta chains sequenced from one sample in a study of neurological immune-mediated disorders. TCRdb used MiXCR to reprocess the 5' RACE reads, holding one entry per CDR3 protein. The sample carries some 50,000 distinct CDR3 sequences, under 30% recorded once. The sample was PBMCs. These receptors were collected from a woman in her 70s in good health.

This clonotype was seen many times. V gene TRBV2 combines with J gene TRBJ2-2; 11 nucleotides match TRBD2. Germline CDR1 SNHLY, CDR2 FYNNEI. J lost 6 bases, V lost 7 bases, and 7 bases had no gene match. CDR3 length: 15 amino acids. Written as DNA, the CDR3 is TGTGCCAGCACAGGAATAGCGGGAGGGCCCGGGGAGCTGTTTTTT. It translates to CASTGIAGGPGELFF.

This clonotype has ten or more counts. This chain connects TRBV6-6 to TRBJ2-7, with no clear D. Germline values: CDR1 MNHNY, CDR2 SVGAGI (reference sequence). V shed 8 bases and J shed 0 bases, with 17 bases lying between them. There are 15 residues in the CDR3. The CDR3 loop is CASAIHSAASYEQYF. CDR3 nucleotides: TGTGCCAGCGCGATTCACAGTGCTGCCTCCTACGAGCAGTACTTC.

V usage is TRBV29-1 and J usage is TRBJ1-2, with 8 bases lining up with TRBD1. Per germline, CDR1 SQVTM and CDR2 ANQGSEA. After removal of 4 bases from V and 6 bases from J, the junction contained 13 bases not matched to a gene. The CDR3 is made up of 15 amino acids. The CDR3, as DNA: TGCAGCGTTGGCGGACAGGGACGGGTACGAGATGGCTACACCTTC. Amino acids: CSVGGQGRVRDGYTF.

There are many counts of this clonotype. CDR3 DNA: TGCAGCGCAACGACTAGCGGGAGCCACGAGCAGTACTTC. It is translated as CSATTSGSHEQYF. This chain joins TRBV29-1 and TRBJ2-7; 12 bases are shared with TRBD2. J lost 5 bases, V lost 7 bases, and 6 bases had no gene match. The CDR3 runs to 13 residues. The germline CDR1 and CDR2 sequences are SQVTM and ANQGSEA.

The V and J genes are TRBV7-2 and TRBJ2-3, with 13 bases that match TRBD2. Germline V lookup: CDR1 SGHTA, CDR2 FQGNSA. The V and J ends lost 5 bases and 7 bases, in that order; junction bases with no gene match: 9. The CDR3 contains 16 residues. Here the CDR3 DNA reads TGTGCCAGCAGCGCTCGGACTAGCGGGAGTAGGAATACGCAGTATTTT. Its translation: CASSARTSGSRNTQYF. The whole variable domain, filled in from reference TRBV7-2 and TRBJ2-3, reads GAGVSQSPSNKVTEKGKDVELRCDPISGHTALYWYRQSLGQGLEFLIYFQGNSAPDKSGLPSDRFSAERTGGSVSTLTIQRTQQEDSAVYLCASSARTSGSRNTQYFGPGTRLTVL.

This clonotype was observed many times. The chain links TRBV12-3 or TRBV12-4 to TRBJ1-2; D is uncertain. The CDR3 is 14 amino acids. V lost 3 bases to trimming and J lost 2 bases, with 10 bases between them. The DNA for the CDR3 is TGTGCCAGCAGTTTTCAGGCCGAGAACTATGGCTACACCTTC. This gives the protein CASSFQAENYGYTF.

In its sample, this clonotype was seen many times. The CDR3 sequence is CASSTGAEGTEAFF. Here the CDR3 DNA reads TGCGCCAGCAGCACCGGGGCAGAGGGCACTGAAGCTTTCTTT. J is TRBJ1-1 and V is TRBV5-1; perhaps TRBD1 as D (5 bases). This CDR3 comprises 14 residues. V was pared by 4 bases and J by 4 bases, with 14 bases between. Germline CDR1 and CDR2: SGHRS and YFSETQ.

This clonotype was seen ten or more times. The V call is TRBV9, the J call TRBJ2-3; TRBD2 aligns across 8 bases. The CDR3 has 16 amino acids. Germline V gives CDR1 SGDLS, CDR2 YYNGEE. With V trimmed by 4 bases and J by 3 bases, 10 bases remained unmatched. The CDR3 spells CASSISGAESTDTQYF. The CDR3 DNA sequence: TGTGCCAGCAGCATTAGCGGGGCGGAGTCTACAGATACGCAGTATTTT.

This chain uses TRBV6-2 or TRBV6-3 with TRBJ1-2, with 11 bases identical to TRBD1. J gave up 6 bases and V 2 bases, and 8 bases lay outside the gene matches. Germline CDR1 and CDR2: MNHEY and SVGEGT. The CDR3 sequence is 16 residues long. CDR3 amino acids: CASSYPAGTGGNGYTF. The DNA of the CDR3 is TGTGCCAGCAGTTACCCCGCCGGGACAGGGGGGAATGGCTACACCTTC.